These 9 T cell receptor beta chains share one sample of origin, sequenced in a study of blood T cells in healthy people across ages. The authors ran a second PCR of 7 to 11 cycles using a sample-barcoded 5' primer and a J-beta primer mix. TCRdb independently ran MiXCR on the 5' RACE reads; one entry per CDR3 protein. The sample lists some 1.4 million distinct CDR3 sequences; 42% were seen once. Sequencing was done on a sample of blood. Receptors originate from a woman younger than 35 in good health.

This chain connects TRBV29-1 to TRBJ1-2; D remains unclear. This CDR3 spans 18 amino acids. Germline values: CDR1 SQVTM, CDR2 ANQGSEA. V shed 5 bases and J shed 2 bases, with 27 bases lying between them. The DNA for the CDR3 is TGCAGCGTTCCCTCCTCGCCTACATCCCCCATTCTAAACTATGGCTACACCTTC. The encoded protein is CSVPSSPTSPILNYGYTF.

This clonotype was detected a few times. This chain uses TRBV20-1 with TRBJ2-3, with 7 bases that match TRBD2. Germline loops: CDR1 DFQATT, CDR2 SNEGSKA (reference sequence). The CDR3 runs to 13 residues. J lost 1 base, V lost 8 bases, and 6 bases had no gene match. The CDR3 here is CSNRLAGTDTQYF. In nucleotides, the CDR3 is TGCAGTAATCGGCTAGCGGGCACAGATACGCAGTATTTT.

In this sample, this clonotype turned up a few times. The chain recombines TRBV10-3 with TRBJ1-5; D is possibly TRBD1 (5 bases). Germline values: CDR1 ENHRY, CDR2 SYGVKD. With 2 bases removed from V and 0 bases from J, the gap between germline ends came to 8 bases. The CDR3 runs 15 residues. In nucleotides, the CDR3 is TGTGCCATCAGTGAGGCGGACAATAGCAATCAGCCCCAGCATTTT. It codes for CAISEADNSNQPQHF.

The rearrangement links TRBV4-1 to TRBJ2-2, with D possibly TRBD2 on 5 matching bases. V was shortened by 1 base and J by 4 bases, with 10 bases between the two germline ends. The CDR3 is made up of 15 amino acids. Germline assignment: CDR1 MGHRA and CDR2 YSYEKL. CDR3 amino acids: CASSQGLAFTGELFF. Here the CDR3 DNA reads TGCGCCAGCAGCCAAGGTTTAGCGTTCACCGGGGAGCTGTTTTTT.

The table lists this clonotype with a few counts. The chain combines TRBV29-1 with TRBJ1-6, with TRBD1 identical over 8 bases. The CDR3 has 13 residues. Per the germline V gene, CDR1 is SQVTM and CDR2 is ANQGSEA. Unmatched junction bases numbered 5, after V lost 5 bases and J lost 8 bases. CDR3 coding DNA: TGCAGCGTTTCTCCAGGGGGCCATTCACCCCTCCACTTT. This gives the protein CSVSPGGHSPLHF.

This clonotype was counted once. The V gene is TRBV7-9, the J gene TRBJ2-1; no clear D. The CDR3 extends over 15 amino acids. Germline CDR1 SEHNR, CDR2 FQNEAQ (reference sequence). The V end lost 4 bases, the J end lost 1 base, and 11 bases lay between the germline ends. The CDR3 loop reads CASSSLDGSYNEQFF. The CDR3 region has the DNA TGTGCCAGCAGCTCCCTGGACGGGTCCTACAATGAGCAGTTCTTC.

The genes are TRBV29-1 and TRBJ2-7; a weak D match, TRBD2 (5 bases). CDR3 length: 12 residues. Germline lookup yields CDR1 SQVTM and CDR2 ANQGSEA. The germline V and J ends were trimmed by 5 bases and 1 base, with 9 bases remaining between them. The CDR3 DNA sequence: TGCAGCGTTCTAGCAGGTTCCTACGAGCAGTACTTC. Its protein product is CSVLAGSYEQYF.

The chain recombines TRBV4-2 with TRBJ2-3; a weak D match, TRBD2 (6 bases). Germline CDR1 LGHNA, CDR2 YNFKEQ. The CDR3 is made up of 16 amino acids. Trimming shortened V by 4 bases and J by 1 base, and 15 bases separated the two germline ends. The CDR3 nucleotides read TGTGCCAGCAGCCGAGATCCGGGCGGGGGCACAGATACGCAGTATTTT. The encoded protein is CASSRDPGGGTDTQYF.

The CDR3 spells CASSQEPQRGSHEQYF. The CDR3 DNA is TGTGCCAGCAGCCAAGAACCTCAGCGGGGTTCCCACGAGCAGTACTTC. The rearrangement links TRBV3-1 to TRBJ2-7; TRBD2 aligns across 7 bases. This CDR3 has 16 amino acids. The V gene's germline CDR1 is LGHDT and CDR2 YNNKEL (reference sequence). With V trimmed by 0 bases and J by 5 bases, 10 bases remained unmatched.